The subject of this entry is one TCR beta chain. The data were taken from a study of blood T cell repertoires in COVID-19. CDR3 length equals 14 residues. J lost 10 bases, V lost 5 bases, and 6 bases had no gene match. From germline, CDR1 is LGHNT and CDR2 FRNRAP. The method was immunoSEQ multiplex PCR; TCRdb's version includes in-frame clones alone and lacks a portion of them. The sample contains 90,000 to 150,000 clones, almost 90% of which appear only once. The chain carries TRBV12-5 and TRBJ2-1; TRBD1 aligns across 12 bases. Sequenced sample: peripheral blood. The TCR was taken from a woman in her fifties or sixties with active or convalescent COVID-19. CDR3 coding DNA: TGTGCTAGTGGTCGGGACAGGGGGCTGAGGGAGCAGTTCTTC. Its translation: CASGRDRGLREQFF.